This T cell receptor (beta chain) was found in a study of blood T cell repertoires in COVID-19. Study information: Sites in the United States, Italy and Spain provided acute and convalescent COVID-19 samples. The cDNA or gDNA used as material had been derived from T cells, B-cell-depleted T cells, or PBMCs.

The table lists this clone with a count of one. Per the original data handling: For nucleated cells, counts were estimated from reference gene primer amplification. Assay: immunoSEQ multiplex PCR; the TCRdb copy retains only in-frame clones and omits some. The V and J calls and the clone size are those of that table, but D and trimming were determined from the DNA. The profile shows some 15,000 clones, 65% to 85% of them singletons. J lost 0 bases, V lost 5 bases, and 3 bases had no gene match. The CDR3 consists of 15 residues. Germline V lookup: CDR1 MGHRA, CDR2 YSYEKL. The clonotype originates from a human donor in a cohort sampled during active COVID-19. The chain combines TRBV4-1 with TRBJ2-3, with 9 positions matching TRBD2. The sample was peripheral blood. In DNA, the CDR3 is TGCGCCAGCAGCTTAGCGGGGGTTAGCACAGATACGCAGTATTTT. This encodes CASSLAGVSTDTQYF.